The TCR beta chain under discussion was sequenced for a study of cytomegalovirus exposure and HLA in healthy donors. Looked up from germline, CDR1 is SNHLY and CDR2 is FYNNEI. Germline trimming cut 2 bases from V and 7 bases from J; bases unmatched to any gene: 15. The CDR3 consists of 17 residues. The study ran its PCR with 60 Vbeta and 13 Jbeta primers. Data came from immunoSEQ multiplex PCR; TCRdb stores just in-frame clones and leaves some out. The sample lists roughly 190,000 clones, approximately 78% occurring once. The receptor's source is a woman under 30 in good health and CMV-seronegative. Sequenced input: PBMCs. The chain joins TRBV2 to TRBJ2-3; 7 bases match TRBD2. The CDR3 DNA is TGTGCCAGCAGTGAAAGCGGGGCTAGTTTGATCCAGAATACGCAGTATTTT. It is translated as CASSESGASLIQNTQYF. The whole variable domain, filled in from reference TRBV2 and TRBJ2-3, reads EPEVTQTPSHQVTQMGQEVILRCVPISNHLYFYWYRQILGQKVEFLVSFYNNEISEKSEIFDDQFSVERPDGSNFTLKIRSTKLEDSAMYFCASSESGASLIQNTQYFGPGTRLTVL.